A single sample is the source of the 19 T cell receptor beta chains below, sequenced in a study of long-term antiretroviral therapy in people with HIV. At the survey level, the v3.0 immunoSEQ assay was run. Repertoires were generated with immunoSEQ multiplex PCR, while TCRdb's copy carries only in-frame clones and drops some. The profile shows tens of thousands of clones, about 88% of them singletons. The source material was unsorted PBMCs, sampled just before starting antiretroviral therapy. These receptors were obtained from a woman younger than 30 with HIV.

The chain is built from TRBV28 and TRBJ2-7, with D perhaps TRBD2 (5 bases). Looked up from germline, CDR1 is MDHEN and CDR2 is SYDVKM. The V and J ends lost 4 bases and 6 bases respectively, with 16 bases between them. The length of the CDR3 is 14 residues. CDR3 loop: CASSSYGLGSEQYF. The CDR3 DNA reads TGTGCCAGCAGTTCATACGGACTCGGCAGCGAGCAGTACTTC.

In regard to this clone: Mismatch with germline at one junction end may stem from a read error. V gene TRBV28 combines with J gene TRBJ1-1; TRBD1 is a possible D gene (5 bases). CDR1 is MDHEN, CDR2 SYDVKM, per germline. This CDR3 is built from 15 residues. CDR3 nucleotide sequence: TGTGCCAGCAGTTCACCATGGAGGGGCGAAAGGGGTTTAGGCTTT. Its protein product is CASSSPWRGERGLGF.

This chain connects TRBV29-1 to TRBJ1-4; D may be TRBD1 (5 bases). Trimming shortened V by 4 bases and J by 5 bases, and 11 bases separated the two germline ends. CDR1 and CDR2 (germline): SQVTM, ANQGSEA. The CDR3 sequence is 13 residues long. CDR3 DNA sequence: TGCAGCGTTGCAGGGCCCTACAATGAAAAACTGTTTTTT. Translation: CSVAGPYNEKLFF.

The chain couples TRBV18 to TRBJ2-5, with 8 positions matching TRBD1. CDR1 is KGHSH, CDR2 LQKENI, per germline. This CDR3 has 16 amino acids. Germline trimming cut 3 bases from V and 2 bases from J; bases unmatched to any gene: 8. The CDR3, as DNA: TGTGCCAGCTCACCGCGGACAGGGTTGGTACAAGAGACCCAGTACTTC. It is translated as CASSPRTGLVQETQYF.

The chain couples TRBV28 to TRBJ2-7, with 9 nucleotides matching TRBD1. In germline, CDR1 is MDHEN, CDR2 SYDVKM. The CDR3 is made up of 17 amino acids. The ends lost 4 bases at V and 3 bases at J; junction bases unmatched: 13. The CDR3, as DNA: TGTGCCAGCAGTTCGACCGTGGTGGGGACAGGGAACTACGAGCAGTACTTC. Protein product: CASSSTVVGTGNYEQYF.

The chain recombines TRBV10-3 with TRBJ1-2; D gene ambiguous. V lost 3 bases to trimming and J lost 4 bases, with 15 bases between them. The CDR3 runs 15 residues. Per germline, CDR1 ENHRY and CDR2 SYGVKD. CDR3 amino acids: CAISDRSDGFYGYTF. The CDR3 DNA follows: TGTGCCATCAGTGACAGGTCGGACGGATTCTATGGCTACACCTTC.

With respect to this clone: Different DNA sequences within this sample yield the same CDR3. The chain combines TRBV5-1 with TRBJ2-3; maybe TRBD2 (5 bases). V was trimmed by 1 base and J by 3 bases, leaving 6 bases between them. This CDR3 has 13 amino acids. Germline assignment: CDR1 SGHRS and CDR2 YFSETQ. CDR3: CASSLTRTDTQYF. In DNA form, the CDR3 reads TGCGCCAGCAGCTTGACTAGAACAGATACGCAGTATTTT.

This chain connects TRBV7-9 to TRBJ2-1, with 9 bases that match TRBD2. CDR3 length: 15 residues. V shed 5 bases and J 2 bases; nucleotides not matched to a gene: 4. CDR1 is SEHNR, CDR2 FQNEAQ, per germline (reference sequence). DNA for the CDR3: TGTGCCAGCAGCGTTAGCGGGAGCACCTACAATGAGCAGTTCTTC. This sequence encodes CASSVSGSTYNEQFF.

This clone was detected once. The chain carries TRBV5-6 and TRBJ1-2; tentative D call: TRBD1 (6 bases). Per germline, CDR1 SGHDT and CDR2 YYEEEE. V shed 2 bases and J shed 8 bases, with 19 bases lying between them. There are 15 residues in the CDR3. This chain's CDR3 is CASSFPGQYLEGYTF. The CDR3 coding sequence is TGTGCCAGCAGCTTCCCGGGACAATATCTAGAAGGCTACACCTTC.

The chain has TRBV19 and TRBJ2-2; 10 bases line up with TRBD2. Looked up from germline, CDR1 is LNHDA and CDR2 is SQIVND (reference sequence). V shed 4 bases, J shed 6 bases, and the junction held 14 bases outside the gene matches. The CDR3 has 18 residues. CDR3 region: CASSTSTPRAGGPGELFF. The CDR3 DNA follows: TGTGCCAGTAGTACGTCGACACCAAGAGCGGGAGGGCCCGGGGAGCTGTTTTTT.

The rearrangement uses TRBV11-3 and TRBJ2-1; TRBD2 might be the D (5 bases). The CDR3 extends over 15 amino acids. Germline V gene data show CDR1 as SGHNT and CDR2 as YENEEA. V shed 5 bases and J shed 0 bases, with 11 bases lying between them. The CDR3 spells CASSSGGSSYNEQFF. DNA for the CDR3: TGTGCCAGCAGCAGCGGCGGCAGCTCCTACAATGAGCAGTTCTTC.

This chain joins TRBV9 and TRBJ2-1, with TRBD1 matching 9 bases. V was pared by 0 bases and J by 2 bases, with 3 bases of the junction left unmatched. CDR1 is SGDLS and CDR2 is YYNGEE in the germline V gene. The CDR3 runs to 16 residues. The DNA for the CDR3 is TGTGCCAGCAGCGTAGTGGACAGGGGTACCTACAATGAGCAGTTCTTC. It translates to CASSVVDRGTYNEQFF.

V gene TRBV11-2 combines with J gene TRBJ2-7, with no clear D. The germline V gene has CDR1 SGHAT and CDR2 FQNNGV. Trimming removed 0 bases at V and 1 base at J, with 13 bases between. This CDR3 has 16 residues. The CDR3 reads CASSLDGFYWSYEQYF. Written as DNA, the CDR3 is TGTGCCAGCAGCTTAGACGGATTTTACTGGTCCTACGAGCAGTACTTC.

This chain links TRBV27 with TRBJ2-7, with D uncertain. CDR1 MNHEY and CDR2 SMNVEV come from the germline V gene (reference sequence). Trimming cost V 8 bases and J 3 bases, with 8 bases left between them. This CDR3 has 11 residues. The DNA for the CDR3 is TGTGCCAGCGGCCCCCTCTACGAGCAGTACTTC. Translating gives CASGPLYEQYF.

The J gene is TRBJ2-7, the V gene TRBV4-1; tentatively, D is TRBD1 or TRBD2 (5 bases each). Trimming shortened V by 4 bases and J by 3 bases, and 13 bases separated the two germline ends. Germline values: CDR1 MGHRA, CDR2 YSYEKL. The CDR3 extends over 14 amino acids. CDR3: CASSLPGTDYEQYF. The CDR3 bases are TGCGCCAGCAGCCTCCCCGGGACGGACTACGAGCAGTACTTC.

The chain joins TRBV28 to TRBJ1-5, with 7 bases fitting TRBD1. The junction had 5 bases not matched to a gene; V was cut back by 4 bases and J by 5 bases. Germline values: CDR1 MDHEN, CDR2 SYDVKM. This CDR3 has 14 amino acids. CDR3 in DNA: TGTGCCAGCAGTTCGCGACAGGGTGATCAGCCCCAGCATTTT. Protein sequence: CASSSRQGDQPQHF.

The chain has TRBV4-3 and TRBJ2-3; weak D call: TRBD2 (6 bases). The CDR3 runs to 17 residues. The germline CDR1 and CDR2 sequences are LGHNA and YSLEER. V dropped 0 bases and J dropped 2 bases, with 15 bases sitting between them. Here the CDR3 reads CASSQETGAFNTDTQYF. For the CDR3, the DNA is TGCGCCAGCAGCCAAGAAACGGGAGCCTTTAACACAGATACGCAGTATTTT.

The V gene is TRBV9, the J gene TRBJ2-3, with D unclear. This CDR3 is built from 12 residues. Germline values: CDR1 SGDLS, CDR2 YYNGEE. V lost 0 bases and J lost 4, with 3 bases in between. The CDR3 reads CASSVGSDTQYF. The CDR3 DNA sequence: TGTGCCAGCAGCGTAGGCTCAGATACGCAGTATTTT.

The CDR3 sequence: CAILAGPGEKLFF. The DNA for the CDR3 is TGTGCCATCCTCGCGGGGCCAGGCGAAAAACTGTTTTTT. This rearrangement joins TRBV6-6 to TRBJ1-4; tentative D call: TRBD1 (5 bases). The V end was cut by 10 bases, the J end by 8 bases, with 17 bases between. The CDR3 runs to 13 residues. Germline loops: CDR1 MNHNY, CDR2 SVGAGI (reference sequence).